The 18 T cell receptor beta chains below all came from one sample that was sequenced in a study of blood T cell repertoires in COVID-19 (dated by TCRdb to about 2020). The method was the immunoSEQ multiplex PCR assay. Not all clones reach the TCRdb copy of this immuneACCESS table, which keeps in-frame sequences only. Checked studies attribute under half of the gap to unresolved V genes and leave the rest unexplained. Within this sample are about 190,000 clones, with roughly 80% of them counted one time only. Roughly 13% of the sample is taken by the ten largest. Sequenced: peripheral blood. Source of these receptors: a man aged 45 to 65 who had recovered from COVID-19.

The CDR3 DNA sequence: TGTGCCAGCAGAGAGACAGCTAAGAACACTGAAGCTTTCTTT. Its translation is CASRETAKNTEAFF. The V and J genes are TRBV28 and TRBJ1-1; a possible D gene is TRBD1 (5 bases). The germline gives CDR1 MDHEN, CDR2 SYDVKM. The CDR3 covers 14 residues. V lost 6 bases and J 1 base, leaving 12 bases between the germline ends.

This chain connects TRBV28 to TRBJ2-7; D gene unclear. The germline V gene encodes CDR1 MDHEN and CDR2 SYDVKM. V gave up 5 bases and J gave up 5 bases, with 10 bases separating them. The CDR3 spans 12 residues. Here the CDR3 reads CASSTLSDEQYF. The DNA for the CDR3 is TGTGCCAGCAGTACCCTTTCGGACGAGCAGTACTTC. Full variable domain (rest looked up from reference TRBV28 and TRBJ2-7): DVKVTQSSRYLVKRTGEKVFLECVQDMDHENMFWYRQDPGLGLRLIYFSYDVKMKEKGDIPEGYSVSREKKERFSLILESASTNQTSMYLCASSTLSDEQYFGPGTRLTVT.

This rearrangement joins TRBV5-4 to TRBJ2-2, with 10 bases matching TRBD1. The CDR3 spans 16 residues. Germline V gene data show CDR1 as SGHNT and CDR2 as YYREEE (reference sequence). V shed 5 bases and J 5 bases; nucleotides not matched to a gene: 9. CDR3 amino acids: CASSQQTGGRTGELFF. Written as DNA, the CDR3 is TGTGCCAGCAGTCAACAGACAGGGGGCAGGACCGGGGAGCTGTTTTTT.

V gene TRBV30 combines with J gene TRBJ2-3; D is unresolved. This CDR3 region has 13 residues. Germline CDR1 is GTSNPN and CDR2 is SVGIG (reference sequence). Trimming removed 5 bases at V and 5 bases at J, with 14 bases between. CDR3 nucleotides: TGTGCCTGGGACTTCTCGGTGGTAGATACGCAGTATTTT. This sequence encodes CAWDFSVVDTQYF.

The CDR3 is CASSEAGLAGTEQFF. CDR3 nucleotides: TGTGCCAGCAGTGAAGCGGGGTTAGCGGGGACGGAGCAGTTCTTC. This sequence joins TRBV6-1 and TRBJ2-1, with 8 bases fitting TRBD2. V trimming: 0 bases; J trimming: 10 bases; junction bases outside the gene matches: 8. This CDR3 spans 15 amino acids. In germline, CDR1 is MNHNS, CDR2 SASEGT.

The V and J genes are TRBV7-6 and TRBJ1-6, with D unresolved. This CDR3 region has 11 residues. Per germline, CDR1 SGHVS and CDR2 FNYEAQ. Trimming stripped 5 bases from V and 14 bases from J, with 10 bases between. CDR3 coding DNA: TGTGCCAGCAGCCCTGGCATCACCCTCCACTTT. It translates to CASSPGITLHF.

The chain links TRBV7-9 to TRBJ1-5, with D tentatively TRBD1 (5 bases). Germline V lookup: CDR1 SEHNR, CDR2 FQNEAQ (reference sequence). Trimming pared 1 base from V and 0 bases from J, leaving 13 bases between. This CDR3 is 17 amino acids long. The CDR3 DNA sequence: TGTGCCAGCAGCTTAGAGCAGGGAACTTATAGCAATCAGCCCCAGCATTTT. Protein: CASSLEQGTYSNQPQHF.

The V gene is TRBV30, the J gene TRBJ2-2, with 10 bases matching TRBD2. The CDR3 extends over 17 amino acids. CDR1 is GTSNPN, CDR2 SVGIG, per germline (reference sequence). V lost 3 bases, J lost 0 bases, and 7 bases stayed unmatched. The CDR3 nucleotides are TGTGCCTGGAGCCGAGGACTAGCGGCACCGAACACCGGGGAGCTGTTTTTT. Residues: CAWSRGLAAPNTGELFF.

The chain employs TRBV10-3 and TRBJ2-7; maybe TRBD1 (5 bases). V lost 2 bases to trimming and J lost 6 bases, with 11 bases between them. The CDR3 is 13 residues long. In germline, CDR1 is ENHRY, CDR2 SYGVKD. The CDR3 sequence: CAISEETVIEQYF. In DNA form, the CDR3 reads TGTGCCATCAGTGAGGAGACAGTTATCGAGCAGTACTTC.

The rearrangement uses TRBV30 and TRBJ1-2, with TRBD1 as a possible D gene (5 bases). Per germline, CDR1 GTSNPN and CDR2 SVGIG (reference sequence). With 2 bases removed from V and 4 bases from J, the gap between germline ends came to 17 bases. The CDR3 is made up of 15 amino acids. This CDR3 is CAWSISQDGGYGYTF. The CDR3 bases are TGTGCCTGGAGTATCTCACAGGACGGCGGCTATGGCTACACCTTC.

The chain combines TRBV19 with TRBJ2-2, with D perhaps matching TRBD2 (6 bases). The V end was cut by 9 bases, the J end by 2 bases, with 16 bases between. CDR1 is LNHDA, CDR2 SQIVND, per germline (reference sequence). This CDR3 comprises 15 residues. Written as DNA, the CDR3 is TGTGCCAGCCACGGGGGTACGTTAAACACCGGGGAGCTGTTTTTT. It codes for CASHGGTLNTGELFF.

This clone was observed a handful of times. The V gene is TRBV2, the J gene TRBJ1-1; maybe TRBD1 (6 bases). The V end lost 0 bases, the J end lost 4 bases, and 12 bases lay between the germline ends. The CDR3 is 15 amino acids. The germline V gene has CDR1 SNHLY and CDR2 FYNNEI. For the CDR3, the DNA is TGTGCCAGCAGTGAAGCACGGTTCAGGGGCACTGAAGCTTTCTTT. Protein sequence: CASSEARFRGTEAFF.

The V gene is TRBV19, the J gene TRBJ1-2; D gene uncertain. Deletions cut 3 bases from V and 4 bases from J, with 6 bases between. CDR1 LNHDA and CDR2 SQIVND come from the germline V gene (reference sequence). This CDR3 contains 12 residues. In nucleotides, the CDR3 is TGTGCCAGTAGTATGACACTCTATGGCTACACCTTC. It specifies CASSMTLYGYTF.

The genes are TRBV4-3 and TRBJ2-3; a possible D gene is TRBD2 (6 bases). The V and J ends lost 1 base and 0 bases respectively, with 14 bases between them. Germline V CDR1 and CDR2: LGHNA, YSLEER. The length of the CDR3 is 17 residues. The CDR3 nucleotides are TGCGCCAGCAGCCAAGGGTCATGGGGGGTTAGCACAGATACGCAGTATTTT. It is translated as CASSQGSWGVSTDTQYF.

This clone came up many times. V gene TRBV19 combines with J gene TRBJ1-6, with a tentative D call TRBD1 (5 bases). Trimming took off 3 bases at V and 6 bases at J, with 9 bases between the two ends. Germline V gene data show CDR1 as LNHDA and CDR2 as SQIVND (reference sequence). This CDR3 has 14 amino acids. This CDR3 reads CASSMGLINSPLHF. Here the CDR3 DNA reads TGTGCCAGTAGTATGGGACTGATTAATTCACCCCTCCACTTT.

This chain uses TRBV2 with TRBJ1-2; D is possibly TRBD1 (6 bases). CDR3 length: 15 residues. Trimming shortened V by 5 bases and J by 4 bases, and 17 bases separated the two germline ends. Germline V lookup: CDR1 SNHLY, CDR2 FYNNEI. CDR3 protein: CASSLRMTGGYGYTF. The CDR3 DNA reads as TGTGCCAGCAGTTTAAGGATGACAGGAGGCTATGGCTACACCTTC.

The genes are TRBV18 and TRBJ1-1; D is ambiguous. V lost 2 bases, J lost 1 base, and 8 bases lay in between. Germline CDR1 KGHSH, CDR2 LQKENI. The CDR3 has 14 amino acids. CDR3 DNA: TGTGCCAGCTCACCAAATGATAGGAACACTGAAGCTTTCTTT. Translating gives CASSPNDRNTEAFF.

The rearrangement links TRBV30 to TRBJ2-6, with TRBD1 matching over 11 bases. The J segment lost 2 bases and the V segment lost 5 bases, leaving 11 bases of the junction unmatched. CDR1 and CDR2 from the germline V gene are GTSNPN and SVGIG (reference sequence). CDR3 size: 18 residues. The CDR3 DNA reads TGTGCCTGGCGCCGACCGGGACAGGGGGTACCTGGGGCCAACGTCCTGACTTTC. Amino acid sequence: CAWRRPGQGVPGANVLTF.